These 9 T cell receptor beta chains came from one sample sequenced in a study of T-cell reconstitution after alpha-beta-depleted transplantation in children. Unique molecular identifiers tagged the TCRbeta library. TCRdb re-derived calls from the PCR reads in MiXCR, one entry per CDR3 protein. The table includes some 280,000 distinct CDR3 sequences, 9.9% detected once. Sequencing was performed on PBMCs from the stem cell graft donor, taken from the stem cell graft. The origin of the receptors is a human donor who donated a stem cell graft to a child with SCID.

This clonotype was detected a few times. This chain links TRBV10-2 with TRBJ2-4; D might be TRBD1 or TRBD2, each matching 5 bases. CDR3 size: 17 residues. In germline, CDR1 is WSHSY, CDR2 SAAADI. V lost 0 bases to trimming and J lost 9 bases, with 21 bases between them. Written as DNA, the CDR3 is TGCGCCAGCAGTGAGTCCGGGGCTTTAGGTTTTGTTGGCATTCAGTACTTC. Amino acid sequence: CASSESGALGFVGIQYF.

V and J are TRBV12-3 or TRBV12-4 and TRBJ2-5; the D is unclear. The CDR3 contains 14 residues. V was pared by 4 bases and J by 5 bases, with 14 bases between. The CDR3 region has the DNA TGTGCCAGCAGTTACTCTGAAGTAGGGGAGACCCAGTACTTC. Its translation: CASSYSEVGETQYF.

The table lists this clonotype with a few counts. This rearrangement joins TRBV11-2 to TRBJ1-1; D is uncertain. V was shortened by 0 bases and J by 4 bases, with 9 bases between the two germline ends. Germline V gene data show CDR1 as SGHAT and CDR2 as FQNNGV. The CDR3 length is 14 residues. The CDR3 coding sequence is TGTGCCAGCAGCTTAGATGGAGTCGGCACTGAAGCTTTCTTT. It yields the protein CASSLDGVGTEAFF.

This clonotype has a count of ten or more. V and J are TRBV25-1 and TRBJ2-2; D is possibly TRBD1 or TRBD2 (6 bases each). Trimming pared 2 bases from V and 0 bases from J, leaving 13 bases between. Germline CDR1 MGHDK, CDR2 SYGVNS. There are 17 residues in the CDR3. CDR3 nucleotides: TGTGCCAGCAGTGAACCTATCGGGGGCCCGAACACCGGGGAGCTGTTTTTT. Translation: CASSEPIGGPNTGELFF.

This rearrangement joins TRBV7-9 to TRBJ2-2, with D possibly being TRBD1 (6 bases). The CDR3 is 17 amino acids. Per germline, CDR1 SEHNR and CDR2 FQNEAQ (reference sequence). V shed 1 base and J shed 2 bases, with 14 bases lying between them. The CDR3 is CASSLEMGTSNTGELFF. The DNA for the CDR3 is TGTGCCAGCAGCTTAGAGATGGGGACAAGTAACACCGGGGAGCTGTTTTTT.

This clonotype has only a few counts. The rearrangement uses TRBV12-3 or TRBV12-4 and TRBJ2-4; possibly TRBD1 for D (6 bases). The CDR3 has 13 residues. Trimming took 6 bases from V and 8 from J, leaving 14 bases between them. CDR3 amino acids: CASSQTGFDIQYF. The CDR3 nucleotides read TGTGCCAGCAGCCAAACAGGGTTCGACATTCAGTACTTC.

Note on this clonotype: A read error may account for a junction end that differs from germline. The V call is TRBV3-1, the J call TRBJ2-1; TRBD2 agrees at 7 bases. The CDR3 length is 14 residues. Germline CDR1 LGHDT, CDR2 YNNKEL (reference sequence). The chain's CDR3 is CASSTGGGRNDQFF. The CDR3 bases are TGTGCCAGCAGTACCGGCGGGGGACGGAATGACCAGTTCTTC.

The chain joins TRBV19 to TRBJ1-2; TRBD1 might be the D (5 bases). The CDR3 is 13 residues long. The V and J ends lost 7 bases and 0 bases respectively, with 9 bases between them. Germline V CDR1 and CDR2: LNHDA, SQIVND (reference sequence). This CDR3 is CASNPTANYGYTF. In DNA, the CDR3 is TGTGCCAGTAACCCGACAGCTAACTATGGCTACACCTTC.

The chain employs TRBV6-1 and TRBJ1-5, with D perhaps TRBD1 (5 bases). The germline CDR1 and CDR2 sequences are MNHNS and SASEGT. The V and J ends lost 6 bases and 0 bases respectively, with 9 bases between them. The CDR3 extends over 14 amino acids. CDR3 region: CASSVQDSNQPQHF. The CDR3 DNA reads TGTGCCAGCAGCGTACAGGATAGCAATCAGCCCCAGCATTTT.